Following are 3 T cell receptor beta chains from one sample sequenced in a study of cytomegalovirus exposure and HLA in healthy donors. The PCR had 60 Vbeta and 13 Jbeta primers. Sequencing was performed with immunoSEQ multiplex PCR; in TCRdb, only in-frame clones are kept and a portion is missing. Of approximately 170,000 clones in the sample, 80% were seen once. The source material was PBMCs. The receptors here all came from a woman between 50 and 59 years old in good health and CMV-seropositive.

V gene TRBV11-2 combines with J gene TRBJ1-4, with D possibly TRBD1 on 5 matching bases. This CDR3 comprises 14 residues. CDR1 is SGHAT and CDR2 is FQNNGV in the germline V gene. V lost 2 bases, J lost 5 bases, and 9 bases lay in between. The CDR3 sequence is CASSLFSGNEKLFF. CDR3 bases: TGTGCCAGCAGCTTATTCTCAGGGAATGAAAAACTGTTTTTT.

This clone was counted a single time. The chain carries TRBV15 and TRBJ2-3, with 7 bases that match TRBD2. The V and J ends lost 8 bases and 0 bases, in that order; junction bases with no gene match: 11. Looked up from germline, CDR1 is LNHNV and CDR2 is YYDKDF (reference sequence). CDR3 length: 16 residues. The DNA for the CDR3 is TGTGCCACCGAAATAGCGGGCAAACATAGCACAGATACGCAGTATTTT. Protein: CATEIAGKHSTDTQYF.

This sequence joins TRBV20-1 and TRBJ2-5; D is undetermined. The CDR3 spans 10 residues. V lost 7 bases, J lost 2 bases, and 5 bases lay in between. The germline V gene encodes CDR1 DFQATT and CDR2 SNEGSKA (reference sequence). CDR3 in DNA: TGCAGTGGTTATCAAGAGACCCAGTACTTC. Its protein is CSGYQETQYF.